The source of this TCR beta chain is a study of blood T cell repertoires in COVID-19 (TCRdb year 2020). Regarding the research as a whole: The collaborator samples originated in the United States, Italy and Spain and spanned the acute and convalescent phases of COVID-19. The prospective study material was composed of cDNA or gDNA derived from T cells, B-cell-depleted T cells, or PBMCs. Subjects who had been exposed to COVID-19, were actively infected with it, or had recovered from it provided the deeply sampled blood TCRbeta repertoires that made up the dataset. A freely available public database, intended as a resource for researchers studying the immune response to SARS-CoV-2, is where the repertoires were released. Samples were obtained from the ongoing ImmuneRACE study (first 160 participants) and from 1,000 to 1,500 subjects provided by 6 global collaborators. The sample metadata nearly always contained a de-identified subject ID, COVID-19 status, age in years and sex. HLA class I and class II types, where available, came from metadata supplied by the sample provider rather than from assay-based typing. General findings and caveats noted by the study authors: The amount of clinical and demographic metadata varied by source and participant and was provided uncurated.

TCRbeta CDR3 regions were amplified from genomic DNA by means of the immunoSEQ Assay, a bias-controlled multiplex PCR. On the authors' methods: The number of nucleated cells in each sample was estimated by amplification of reference gene primers within the assay. To quantify the absolute abundance of each unique TCRbeta CDR3 rearrangement, sequence reads were collapsed and filtered. Productive Simpson clonality was computed per sample as the square root of Simpson's diversity index over productive rearrangements. TCRdb mirrors the immuneACCESS table, restricted to in-frame sequences. Some clones are absent from its copies; in checked studies, under half trace to an unresolved V gene, and the reason for the others is unknown. That table furnishes V, J and clone size, whereas the DNA furnished D and trimming. For this sample the table gives 63,000 or so clones, of which over 80% were detected only once. 35% to 50% of the sample is taken by the ten largest.

Worth noting for this clone: The antigen it recognizes is unknown. Nothing much larger sits one base from this clone, and base qualities are not available.

The collaborating institutions used their own protocols to collect whole blood in K2EDTA tubes. Collaborator samples were shipped for TCRbeta analysis as frozen whole blood, isolated PBMCs, or DNA extracted from either sample type. The sequence was collected from a human donor in a cohort sampled during active COVID-19. Sequencing used peripheral blood.

The nucleotide sequence reads TGTGCCAGCTGGCCCGGGTCGTTTAGCAATCAGCCCCAGCATTTT. Translated, this is CASWPGSFSNQPQHF. The V and J segments used are TRBV27 and TRBJ1-5, with the D gene call left open. The trim is 8 bases for V and 0 bases for J, with a gap of 14 bases between the germline ends. Via the germline V gene (reference sequence), CDR1 is MNHEY and CDR2 SMNVEV. There are 15 amino acids in the CDR3, from cysteine to phenylalanine inclusive. CDR3 DNA only is kept here, 45 bases in frame from base 1.